This is a list of T cell receptor beta chains from one sample in a study of yellow fever vaccine responses in identical twins. MiXCR was run by TCRdb on the RT-PCR reads, yielding one entry per CDR3 protein. The sample carries roughly 5,400 distinct CDR3 sequences, 86% recorded once. Material: T cells from blood (PBMCs), unsorted or a sorted subset (not recorded which), obtained before or after yellow fever vaccination (not recorded which). The receptor source for this set is a young woman who received the yellow fever vaccine. CDR3s leave out the opening cysteine and the closing phenylalanine or tryptophan. D genes are given only for firm matches.

V gene	D gene	CDR3 protein
TRBV2	.	ASMGDTMADTQY
TRBV11-3	.	ASSRTANNEQF
TRBV24-1	TRBD1	ATQGQGVGELF
TRBV18	TRBD2	ASSPPGGSSYNEQF
TRBV28	.	ASTSAGSDTQY
TRBV20-1	.	SARDRGDYEQY
TRBV7-9	.	ASSLRLDQETQY
TRBV11-1	.	ASSAFRGYGYT
TRBV5-1	TRBD2	ASSFPQRVAGGNYNEQF
TRBV10-3	TRBD2	AISTGLAGSADTQY
TRBV6-1	.	ASFRYPGYT
TRBV2	.	ASSEFRANEQF
TRBV20-1	TRBD1	SAPMTNMVQGAYEQY
TRBV20-1	.	SARSIRDTNEQY
TRBV5-1	.	ASSFIEGTYEQY
TRBV4-3	.	ASSQSLANEQF
TRBV5-1	.	ASSLGGLLNEQY
TRBV5-1	TRBD2	ASSLDTSGLYYNEQF
TRBV23-1	.	ATPLEGRFPDTQY
TRBV28	.	ASRSPSGRFGEKLF
TRBV12-3/TRBV12-4	.	ASALGSEQY
TRBV19	.	AGSNPRETGANVLT
TRBV30	.	AWSGAGNTEAF
TRBV5-1	.	ASSLEGIEQY
TRBV11-1	.	ASSYRTAGYNEQF
TRBV4-2	.	ASSPDSYSYEQY
TRBV24-1	.	ATSVGGTQETQY
TRBV11-1	.	ASSGSNLRSYNEQF
TRBV4-1	.	ASGTEGGYNEQF
TRBV7-1	.	ASSSTNTGELF
TRBV6-1	TRBD1	ASSTGTAEAF
TRBV7-2	.	ASSRPQSYEQY
TRBV18	TRBD2	ASSPSSAGVSYNEQF
TRBV28	.	ASRTRDYSNQPQH
TRBV15	.	ATSRDLHWY
TRBV12-1	.	ASSFRGT
TRBV5-6	.	ASSFGGGGVYNEQF
TRBV14	.	ASSPEAGTLNARTDTQY
TRBV12-3/TRBV12-4	.	ASSSTVYGYT
TRBV29-1	TRBD1	SVEGGPGQGYNEQF
TRBV27	.	ASSYSAYSSYEQY
TRBV18	TRBD2	ASSPQQLAGTGELF
TRBV6-1	.	ASSKARNEQF
TRBV29-1	.	SVGHGSNQPQH
TRBV25-1	.	ASSAPTPYEQY
TRBV24-1	.	ATSDSGPSTDTQY
TRBV28	TRBD2	ASSPPGLPYNEQF
TRBV10-3	TRBD1	AIRTGEKDEQY
TRBV10-1	.	ASSCWEQF
TRBV12-3/TRBV12-4	.	ASSLDSPYEQY
TRBV12-1	.	ASRRSTGEETQY
TRBV11-2	TRBD1	ASSRQPPQGRDTQY
TRBV7-6	TRBD1	ASSFPTGTANTGELF
TRBV5-1	.	ASSYRQGLAKNIQY
TRBV4-1	TRBD1	ASSPRDRAIDEQY
TRBV9	TRBD1	ASSAQGALGTEAF
TRBV20-1	.	SARGLGLPPYEQY